The source of this T cell receptor (beta chain) is a study of shared clonotypes between healthy human individuals. Background on the study: The donor pool was made up of two women and three men aged 18 to 49.

Notes on the study in general: Tissues were not sampled, only blood, and their repertoires likely differ.

With unsorted samples, genomic DNA was obtained from tens of millions of PBMCs. In germline, CDR1 is LNHDA, CDR2 SQIVND (reference sequence). The CDR3 has 15 residues. Trimming cost V 4 bases and J 0 bases, with 7 bases left between them. As regards this clone: What it binds is unknown.

Execution of the assay was at deep level. Generated by immunoSEQ multiplex PCR, the TCRdb table keeps only in-frame clones and is missing some. The sample yields about 490,000 clones, around 80% seen once. This chain links TRBV19 with TRBJ2-6; D unresolved. Sequencing was performed on PBMCs. The TCR comes from a woman in her forties in good health. Some clones in this sample may be carry-over from other donors' samples. The CDR3 spells CASSTASSGANVLTF. As DNA, the CDR3 is TGTGCCAGTAGTACCGCAAGCTCTGGGGCCAACGTCCTGACTTTC.